The 32 T cell receptor beta chains listed next were all sequenced from one sample in a study of T cell responses to AZD1222 COVID-19 vaccine. Sequencing was performed with immunoSEQ multiplex PCR; in TCRdb, only in-frame clones are kept and a portion is missing. The sample yields 200,000 or so clones, roughly 93% seen once. The starting material was peripheral blood, obtained on day 0 of AZD1222 vaccination. The receptors come from an adult in good health.

The rearrangement joins TRBV7-9 to TRBJ1-1; the D is unclear. The CDR3 contains 13 residues. Trimming left V 3 bases short and J 4 bases short, with 9 bases between. Per germline, CDR1 SEHNR and CDR2 FQNEAQ (reference sequence). For the CDR3, the DNA is TGTGCCAGCAGCTTTGGGGAGATCACTGAAGCTTTCTTT. Protein product: CASSFGEITEAFF.

The rearrangement uses TRBV5-1 and TRBJ2-7, with D tentatively TRBD2 (6 bases). The CDR3 covers 12 residues. Germline loops: CDR1 SGHRS, CDR2 YFSETQ. V was trimmed by 4 bases and J by 7 bases, leaving 12 bases between them. CDR3 protein: CASSGGAREQYF. The CDR3, as DNA: TGCGCCAGCAGCGGCGGGGCGCGGGAGCAGTACTTC.

This clone has just a few counts. The CDR3 region has the DNA TGTGCCAGCAGTTGGGACAATGAGCAGTTCTTC. Translation gives CASSWDNEQFF. The V and J genes are TRBV14 and TRBJ2-1; no firm D call. The germline gives CDR1 SGHDN, CDR2 FVKESK. Trimming took off 6 bases at V and 5 bases at J, with 5 bases between the two ends. The CDR3 totals 11 residues.

This chain links TRBV5-1 with TRBJ1-1; the match to TRBD1 covers 8 bases. This CDR3 region has 14 residues. CDR1 is SGHRS and CDR2 is YFSETQ in the germline V gene. With 6 bases clipped from V and 0 bases from J, the junction kept 4 bases outside the gene matches. The CDR3 sequence: CASTKQGVNTEAFF. The CDR3, as DNA: TGCGCCAGCACAAAACAGGGGGTGAACACTGAAGCTTTCTTT.

V and J are TRBV10-1 and TRBJ1-6; D is undetermined. V lost 7 bases to trimming and J lost 3 bases, with 19 bases between them. CDR3 length: 17 amino acids. Germline V CDR1 and CDR2: WNHNN, SYGVQD (reference sequence). Written as DNA, the CDR3 is TGCGCCAGCACCCGGCGGTGCGGAGAGGACTATAATTCACCCCTCCACTTT. Translated, it gives CASTRRCGEDYNSPLHF.

CDR3 DNA sequence: TGTGCCACCAGCAGAGATGATGGCTACACCTTC. This sequence encodes CATSRDDGYTF. V is TRBV15 and J is TRBJ1-2; D is undetermined. The CDR3 consists of 11 residues. The V gene's germline CDR1 is LNHNV and CDR2 YYDKDF (reference sequence). V gave up 0 bases and J gave up 6 bases, with 2 bases separating them.

The CDR3 loop is CASSLYRGYGYTF. The CDR3 DNA sequence: TGTGCCAGTAGTTTGTACAGGGGGTATGGCTACACCTTC. This chain links TRBV19 with TRBJ1-2; 8 bases are a match to TRBD1. V lost 5 bases, J lost 5 bases, and 4 bases stayed unmatched. The V gene's germline CDR1 is LNHDA and CDR2 SQIVND (reference sequence). The CDR3 runs 13 residues.

As DNA, the CDR3 is TGTGCCAGCAGTCTCCCAACGCGTGAGGGGGCCTCACCCCTCCACTTT. This encodes CASSLPTREGASPLHF. V usage is TRBV28 and J usage is TRBJ1-6; 7 bases are shared with TRBD1. Germline V gives CDR1 MDHEN, CDR2 SYDVKM. V lost 5 bases, J lost 10 bases, and 14 bases stayed unmatched. The CDR3 length is 16 residues.

The chain combines TRBV11-1 with TRBJ2-7; TRBD1 might be the D (6 bases). V lost 5 bases and J 3 bases, leaving 20 bases between the germline ends. From germline, CDR1 is SGHAT and CDR2 FQDESV (reference sequence). This CDR3 comprises 16 residues. The CDR3 coding sequence is TGTGCCAGCAGCACAAACTCCGCTCAGGGGATCTACGAGCAGTACTTC. It is translated as CASSTNSAQGIYEQYF.

V usage is TRBV6-5 and J usage is TRBJ1-2; D gene uncertain. CDR1 and CDR2 from the germline V gene are MNHEY and SVGAGI. The length of the CDR3 is 10 residues. V was trimmed by 4 bases and J by 7 bases, leaving 4 bases between them. CDR3 region: CASSSGGYTF. The CDR3 DNA follows: TGTGCCAGCAGTTCGGGTGGCTACACCTTC.

The chain has TRBV19 and TRBJ2-1; 8 positions match TRBD2. The germline V gene has CDR1 LNHDA and CDR2 SQIVND (reference sequence). V lost 6 bases and J lost 9; bases outside the gene matches: 7. The CDR3 sequence is 13 residues long. CDR3 DNA sequence: TGTGCCAGTAGGGGACTAGGTATGCCTGAGCAGTTCTTC. It yields the protein CASRGLGMPEQFF.

Remarks on this clone: Other DNA sequences in this specimen translate into the identical CDR3. The genes are TRBV4-1 and TRBJ1-1; D gene unclear. This CDR3 contains 11 residues. Germline CDR1 and CDR2: MGHRA and YSYEKL. Deletions cut 1 base from V and 6 bases from J, with 3 bases between. DNA of the CDR3: TGCGCCAGCAGCCAAGCCGCTGAAGCTTTCTTT. As protein: CASSQAAEAFF.

The J gene is TRBJ1-3, the V gene TRBV10-3, with no clear D. The V end lost 6 bases, the J end lost 0 bases, and 9 bases lay between the germline ends. Germline V CDR1 and CDR2: ENHRY, SYGVKD. The CDR3 runs to 14 residues. CDR3: CAISRAFSGNTIYF. CDR3 sequence (DNA): TGTGCCATCAGCCGAGCCTTCTCTGGAAACACCATATATTTT.

This rearrangement joins TRBV28 to TRBJ2-7; 7 bases fit TRBD2. V gave up 7 bases and J gave up 0 bases; unmatched junction bases: 9. Germline V gives CDR1 MDHEN, CDR2 SYDVKM. This CDR3 is 15 amino acids long. This CDR3 is CASIDSGTTSYEQYF. CDR3 sequence (DNA): TGTGCCAGCATCGACTCCGGGACTACCTCCTACGAGCAGTACTTC.

The chain combines TRBV28 with TRBJ1-1; no clear D. This CDR3 is built from 11 residues. The V end was cut by 2 bases, the J end by 10 bases, with 8 bases between. Germline CDR1 and CDR2: MDHEN and SYDVKM. CDR3 bases: TGTGCCAGCAGTTTAGACGTCGGAGCTTTCTTT. Its translation is CASSLDVGAFF.

The rearrangement uses TRBV6-5 and TRBJ1-5, with TRBD1 identical over 10 bases. The CDR3 contains 15 residues. CDR1 and CDR2 from the germline V gene are MNHEY and SVGAGI. Trimming removed 8 bases from V and 5 bases from J; junction bases left unmatched: 9. Here the CDR3 reads CASFSVGQGYQPQHF. CDR3 in DNA: TGTGCCAGCTTTTCCGTGGGACAGGGGTATCAGCCCCAGCATTTT.

This chain connects TRBV27 to TRBJ2-5; 9 bases are a match to TRBD2. Germline CDR1 is MNHEY and CDR2 is SMNVEV (reference sequence). Losses at the gene ends were 6 bases for V and 4 bases for J; bases not matched to a gene: 9. The CDR3 is 15 amino acids. CDR3 in DNA: TGTGCCAGCAGGGGGAGGATAGCGGGAGCAGAGACCCAGTACTTC. Amino acid sequence: CASRGRIAGAETQYF.

J is TRBJ2-7 and V is TRBV27; a weak D match, TRBD1 (5 bases). Trimming removed 6 bases from V and 3 bases from J, with 12 bases in between. Looked up from germline, CDR1 is MNHEY and CDR2 is SMNVEV (reference sequence). This CDR3 contains 13 residues. CDR3 loop: CASSPGGHYEQYF. The CDR3 DNA sequence: TGTGCCAGCAGCCCAGGCGGACACTACGAGCAGTACTTC.

The J gene is TRBJ2-5, the V gene TRBV7-2; D may be TRBD2 (7 bases). V gave up 5 bases and J gave up 5 bases, with 18 bases separating them. Germline V gene lookup returns CDR1 SGHTA and CDR2 FQGNSA. This CDR3 spans 15 amino acids. CDR3 nucleotides: TGTGCCAGCAGCAGCCTTGGGGGGGCGCGGGAGACCCAGTACTTC. Amino acids: CASSSLGGARETQYF.

This rearrangement joins TRBV9 to TRBJ1-2; 8 nucleotides align to TRBD1. The germline V gene has CDR1 SGDLS and CDR2 YYNGEE. The CDR3 sequence is 15 residues long. The trim removed 4 bases at V and 3 bases at J, leaving 8 bases unmatched. In DNA, the CDR3 is TGTGCCAGCAGCTTCCGGACAGGGCATGACTATGGCTACACCTTC. Translating it yields CASSFRTGHDYGYTF. Together with reference TRBV9 and TRBJ1-2, the CDR3 gives the full variable domain: DSGVTQTPKHLITATGQRVTLRCSPRSGDLSVYWYQQSLDQGLQFLIQYYNGEERAKGNILERFSAQQFPDLHSELNLSSLELGDSALYFCASSFRTGHDYGYTFGSGTRLTVV.

The chain links TRBV29-1 to TRBJ2-2; D is ambiguous. The CDR3 is 13 amino acids. Trimming took off 1 base at V and 6 bases at J, with 9 bases between the two ends. Germline assignment: CDR1 SQVTM and CDR2 ANQGSEA. The CDR3 DNA is TGCAGCGTTGAAGCATGGGGTGCCGGGGAGCTGTTTTTT. Protein: CSVEAWGAGELFF.

V gene TRBV19 combines with J gene TRBJ1-2; D ambiguous. The CDR3 extends over 14 amino acids. CDR1 is LNHDA, CDR2 SQIVND, per germline (reference sequence). V shed 7 bases and J shed 2 bases, with 14 bases lying between them. CDR3 loop: CASTPGVENYGYTF. The DNA for the CDR3 is TGTGCCAGTACCCCTGGGGTCGAAAACTATGGCTACACCTTC. Variable domain in full (rest from reference TRBV19 and TRBJ1-2): DGGITQSPKYLFRKEGQNVTLSCEQNLNHDAMYWYRQDPGQGLRLIYYSQIVNDFQKGDIAEGYSVSREKKESFPLTVTSAQKNPTAFYLCASTPGVENYGYTFGSGTRLTVV.

The rearrangement joins TRBV30 to TRBJ1-5; D is unclear. V was shortened by 5 bases and J by 4 bases, with 12 bases between the two germline ends. The CDR3 runs to 13 residues. Germline V gene data show CDR1 as GTSNPN and CDR2 as SVGIG (reference sequence). CDR3 in DNA: TGTGCCTGGGCTCCCACTGCTAATCAGCCCCAGCATTTT. It specifies CAWAPTANQPQHF.

The rearrangement links TRBV5-1 to TRBJ1-4, with D hard to call. CDR1 is SGHRS, CDR2 YFSETQ, per germline. The V gene lost 0 bases and the J gene lost 8 bases, with 14 bases spanning the gap. This CDR3 is 15 amino acids long. CDR3 residues: CASSLGEDSREKLFF. As DNA, the CDR3 is TGCGCCAGCAGCTTGGGAGAGGACTCACGGGAAAAACTGTTTTTT.

The V and J genes are TRBV19 and TRBJ2-7, with 13 bases lining up with TRBD2. The CDR3 totals 14 residues. Looked up from germline, CDR1 is LNHDA and CDR2 is SQIVND (reference sequence). Trimming at V came to 5 bases and at J to 6 bases, leaving 4 bases not matched to a gene. This CDR3 is CASSGGLAGVEQYF. The CDR3 DNA is TGTGCCAGTAGTGGAGGACTAGCGGGAGTCGAGCAGTACTTC.

DNA of the CDR3: TGTGCCAGCAGCACAGACAGGGTTTTTACCTACGAGCAGTACTTC. Its protein product is CASSTDRVFTYEQYF. The gene calls are TRBV5-5 and TRBJ2-7, with 7 bases fitting TRBD1. V dropped 4 bases and J dropped 2; count of bases not matched to a gene: 9. CDR1 is SGHKS, CDR2 YYEKEE, per germline (reference sequence). CDR3 length: 15 residues.

In this sample, this clone turned up once. The rearrangement uses TRBV7-6 and TRBJ2-3; 8 bases are a match to TRBD2. J gave up 1 base and V 3 bases, and 6 bases lay outside the gene matches. Germline assignment: CDR1 SGHVS and CDR2 FNYEAQ. The CDR3 is 16 amino acids. CDR3 nucleotides: TGTGCCAGCAGCTTCAGCGGGAGCGGAGGCACAGATACGCAGTATTTT. Encoded protein: CASSFSGSGGTDTQYF.

This chain links TRBV28 with TRBJ1-4; the D is unclear. The V gene's germline CDR1 is MDHEN and CDR2 SYDVKM. The V end was cut by 6 bases, the J end by 1 base, with 15 bases between. The CDR3 contains 16 residues. The CDR3, as DNA: TGTGCCAGCAGCTCGGGAAGGCGGTTAACTAATGAAAAACTGTTTTTT. It codes for CASSSGRRLTNEKLFF.

The gene calls are TRBV30 and TRBJ1-2, with D unresolved. Germline-derived CDR1 and CDR2 are GTSNPN and SVGIG (reference sequence). V dropped 0 bases and J dropped 6 bases, with 11 bases sitting between them. The CDR3 is 13 residues long. This CDR3 reads CAWSVQGRDGYTF. Here the CDR3 DNA reads TGTGCCTGGAGTGTACAAGGGCGTGATGGCTACACCTTC.

This rearrangement joins TRBV5-8 to TRBJ1-1; D gene unclear. The V and J ends lost 3 bases and 0 bases respectively, with 12 bases between them. Looked up from germline, CDR1 is SGHTS and CDR2 is YDEGEE. The CDR3 length is 15 residues. The chain's CDR3 is CASSSGTIMNTEAFF. In nucleotides, the CDR3 is TGTGCCAGCAGCTCCGGAACGATCATGAACACTGAAGCTTTCTTT.

The chain recombines TRBV5-4 with TRBJ2-7; D is unclear. The V and J ends lost 1 base and 3 bases respectively, with 11 bases between them. The CDR3 is made up of 14 amino acids. The V gene's germline CDR1 is SGHNT and CDR2 YYREEE (reference sequence). CDR3 sequence (DNA): TGTGCCAGCAGCTTGATGGGCAGAGGCTACGAGCAGTACTTC. Translation: CASSLMGRGYEQYF.

The chain has TRBV7-3 and TRBJ2-1, with unresolved D. The CDR3 is made up of 15 amino acids. Germline assignment: CDR1 SGHTA and CDR2 FQGTGA. V lost 5 bases and J lost 0, with 11 bases in between. CDR3 region: CASSRDRSSYNEQFF. CDR3 DNA sequence: TGTGCCAGCAGCAGGGATAGGAGCTCCTACAATGAGCAGTTCTTC.